This T cell receptor beta chain appears in the sequencing data of a study of metastatic and nonmetastatic thyroid tumors. In the study overall: Repertoire data that came from the blood and tumor or nodule tissue of malignant and benign thyroid patients were compared.

Thyroid surgery was performed in patients who had received no treatment beforehand. CDR1 is SGHTA, CDR2 FQGNSA, per germline. CDR3 size: 14 residues. V dropped 4 bases and J dropped 1 base, with 8 bases sitting between them. Study results and limitations: Reportedly, malignant thyroid tumors had significantly higher TCR beta diversity than benign nodules, in blood and tumor.

This clone has ten or more counts. What it binds is not known. In the authors' workflow: A classifier of distant metastasis in papillary thyroid cancer was built from CDR3 differences (across clinicopathological groups). Using MiXCR, TCRdb reanalyzed the PCR reads. TCRdb's processing, not the authors' own work, is the source of the V and J calls. The sample consists of roughly 12,000 clones, around 33% of them appearing once. The specimen sequenced was tumor tissue. The sequence was collected from a male donor with papillary thyroid cancer or a benign thyroid nodule (not recorded which). Some clones in this sample may be carry-over from other donors' samples. The chain joins TRBV7-2 to TRBJ1-3, with D perhaps matching TRBD1 (6 bases). The CDR3, as DNA: TGTGCCAGCAGCTCCAGGGGTTCTGGAAACACCATATATTTT. It translates to CASSSRGSGNTIYF.